The 27 T cell receptor beta chains below all came from one sample that was sequenced in a study of shared clonotypes between healthy human individuals. The table came from immunoSEQ multiplex PCR; TCRdb's copy has only in-frame clones and leaves some out. The sample includes roughly 2.5 million clones, around nine tenths of them seen just once. The source material was naive CD4+ T cells sorted from blood. As to subset: CD45RA+ positively selected. The receptors come from a man in his late teens or twenties in good health.

This chain uses TRBV10-1 with TRBJ2-3; TRBD2 might be the D (5 bases). Looked up from germline, CDR1 is WNHNN and CDR2 is SYGVQD (reference sequence). The CDR3 consists of 16 residues. V lost 0 bases, J lost 0 bases, and 10 bases lay in between. CDR3 protein: CASSESMWTSTDTQYF. CDR3 nucleotide sequence: TGCGCCAGCAGTGAGTCGATGTGGACTAGCACAGATACGCAGTATTTT.

The genes are TRBV19 and TRBJ1-5, with 11 bases aligning to TRBD1. V lost 6 bases to trimming and J lost 1 base; unmatched junction nucleotides: 11. This CDR3 region has 18 residues. CDR1 is LNHDA, CDR2 SQIVND, per germline (reference sequence). The CDR3 nucleotides are TGTGCCAGTAGCGGGGACAGGGGGGTGCTTTTCAGCAATCAGCCCCAGCATTTT. This translates into CASSGDRGVLFSNQPQHF.

The chain employs TRBV6-1 and TRBJ1-2; TRBD1 is a possible D gene (5 bases). Trimming cost V 0 bases and J 4 bases, with 9 bases left between them. The CDR3 consists of 14 residues. Germline loops: CDR1 MNHNS, CDR2 SASEGT. The CDR3, as DNA: TGTGCCAGCAGTGAAGCGGGGGGGTTCTATGGCTACACCTTC. Translating gives CASSEAGGFYGYTF.

The rearrangement joins TRBV9 to TRBJ2-3; D is uncertain. Germline V CDR1 and CDR2: SGDLS, YYNGEE. Trimming took off 3 bases at V and 6 bases at J, with 14 bases between the two ends. CDR3 length: 14 amino acids. Written as DNA, the CDR3 is TGTGCCAGCAGCGAGGGTAAAGGGATGGATACGCAGTATTTT. Encoded protein: CASSEGKGMDTQYF. Variable domain in full (rest from reference TRBV9 and TRBJ2-3): DSGVTQTPKHLITATGQRVTLRCSPRSGDLSVYWYQQSLDQGLQFLIQYYNGEERAKGNILERFSAQQFPDLHSELNLSSLELGDSALYFCASSEGKGMDTQYFGPGTRLTVL.

In regard to this clone: A much more abundant neighbour one base away suggests this may be a read error. Other DNA variants within this sample encode the same CDR3. The rearrangement joins TRBV5-1 to TRBJ1-1; D ambiguous. Germline lookup yields CDR1 SGHRS and CDR2 YFSETQ. V dropped 0 bases and J dropped 0 bases, with 6 bases sitting between them. There are 14 residues in the CDR3. The CDR3 nucleotides read TGCGCCAGCAGCTTGGAACAGCTGAACACTGAAGCTTTCTTT. Translation gives CASSLEQLNTEAFF.

This clone was observed once. The V and J genes are TRBV9 and TRBJ2-7; the match to TRBD1 covers 12 bases. The CDR3 consists of 17 residues. V lost 3 bases and J lost 0; bases outside the gene matches: 7. The germline V gene encodes CDR1 SGDLS and CDR2 YYNGEE. The CDR3 reads CASSETGTGGTSYEQYF. CDR3 coding DNA: TGTGCCAGCAGCGAAACCGGGACAGGGGGCACCTCCTACGAGCAGTACTTC. Variable domain in full (rest from reference TRBV9 and TRBJ2-7): DSGVTQTPKHLITATGQRVTLRCSPRSGDLSVYWYQQSLDQGLQFLIQYYNGEERAKGNILERFSAQQFPDLHSELNLSSLELGDSALYFCASSETGTGGTSYEQYFGPGTRLTVT.

The chain combines TRBV7-9 with TRBJ2-7, with D unclear. V was cut by 5 bases and J by 0 bases, with 11 bases left in between. From germline, CDR1 is SEHNR and CDR2 FQNEAQ (reference sequence). The CDR3 extends over 14 amino acids. The CDR3 loop is CASSPSGTSYEQYF. The CDR3, as DNA: TGTGCCAGCAGCCCATCTGGCACCTCCTACGAGCAGTACTTC.

J is TRBJ1-1 and V is TRBV11-2; D is unclear. Germline V gives CDR1 SGHAT, CDR2 FQNNGV. The CDR3 loop spans 13 amino acids. The V end was cut by 3 bases, the J end by 1 base, with 6 bases between. CDR3 protein: CASSFDQNTEAFF. As DNA, the CDR3 is TGTGCCAGCAGCTTCGACCAGAACACTGAAGCTTTCTTT.

This chain connects TRBV2 to TRBJ2-5; D is ambiguous. CDR1 is SNHLY and CDR2 is FYNNEI in the germline V gene. The CDR3 loop spans 14 amino acids. Trimming took off 1 base at V and 9 bases at J, with 15 bases between the two ends. CDR3 nucleotide sequence: TGTGCCAGCAGTGAAGTAGCCCCGTCTAGGGCCCAGTACTTC. It specifies CASSEVAPSRAQYF.

The V and J genes are TRBV19 and TRBJ2-4; the D gene could be TRBD1 or TRBD2 (5 bases each). V was trimmed by 3 bases and J by 1 base, leaving 16 bases between them. The CDR3 contains 17 residues. In germline, CDR1 is LNHDA, CDR2 SQIVND (reference sequence). CDR3 amino acids: CASSILPGTAAKNIQYF. CDR3 in DNA: TGTGCCAGTAGTATCCTTCCCGGGACCGCCGCCAAAAACATTCAGTACTTC. The full variable domain, with the rest looked up from reference TRBV19 and TRBJ2-4, is DGGITQSPKYLFRKEGQNVTLSCEQNLNHDAMYWYRQDPGQGLRLIYYSQIVNDFQKGDIAEGYSVSREKKESFPLTVTSAQKNPTAFYLCASSILPGTAAKNIQYFGAGTRLSVL.

This clone was picked up a small number of times. This sequence joins TRBV7-8 and TRBJ1-2, with D unclear. Germline CDR1 reads SGHVS; CDR2 reads FQNEAQ. The CDR3 totals 14 residues. V shed 2 bases and J shed 8 bases, with 15 bases lying between them. The CDR3 DNA reads TGTGCCAGCAGCTTAACCGGGAAAACGGGAGGCTACACCTTC. Its translation is CASSLTGKTGGYTF. Variable domain in full (rest from reference TRBV7-8 and TRBJ1-2): GAGVSQSPRYKVAKRGQDVALRCDPISGHVSLFWYQQALGQGPEFLTYFQNEAQLDKSGLPSDRFFAERPEGSVSTLKIQRTQQEDSAVYLCASSLTGKTGGYTFGSGTRLTVV.

The chain recombines TRBV5-1 with TRBJ1-1; D might be TRBD1 (5 bases). Germline V CDR1 and CDR2: SGHRS, YFSETQ. This CDR3 is built from 14 residues. Trimming took off 6 bases at V and 1 base at J, with 13 bases between the two ends. In nucleotides, the CDR3 is TGCGCCAGCACACAATACACAGGGAACACTGAAGCTTTCTTT. This translates into CASTQYTGNTEAFF.

V usage is TRBV19 and J usage is TRBJ1-5; the D is unclear. The V end lost 0 bases, the J end lost 6 bases, and 6 bases lay between the germline ends. From germline, CDR1 is LNHDA and CDR2 SQIVND (reference sequence). The CDR3 consists of 13 residues. In DNA, the CDR3 is TGTGCCAGTAGTATAGAATCCCGTCAGCCCCAGCATTTT. Its protein is CASSIESRQPQHF.

The chain employs TRBV11-3 and TRBJ2-1, with D maybe TRBD2 (6 bases). The CDR3 is 12 residues long. The V gene's germline CDR1 is SGHNT and CDR2 YENEEA. V shed 5 bases and J shed 9 bases, with 11 bases lying between them. CDR3 DNA sequence: TGTGCCAGCAGCGGATCTAGCGTTGAGCAGTTCTTC. The encoded protein is CASSGSSVEQFF.

The chain combines TRBV27 with TRBJ2-2, with D tentatively TRBD2 (6 bases). The ends were cut back, 7 bases at V and 2 bases at J, with 11 bases in the middle. Germline V gives CDR1 MNHEY, CDR2 SMNVEV (reference sequence). CDR3 length: 14 residues. The CDR3 loop reads CASKGTANTGELFF. The CDR3 region has the DNA TGTGCCAGCAAAGGGACTGCTAACACCGGGGAGCTGTTTTTT.

The rearrangement links TRBV5-1 to TRBJ1-6; no firm D call. Germline V lookup: CDR1 SGHRS, CDR2 YFSETQ. The CDR3 runs 13 residues. Trimming took 4 bases from V and 7 from J, leaving 9 bases between them. The CDR3 spells CASSQEGNSPLHF. The CDR3 nucleotides read TGCGCCAGCAGCCAGGAAGGGAATTCACCCCTCCACTTT.

The chain carries TRBV6-5 and TRBJ2-5; D unclear. The germline V gene encodes CDR1 MNHEY and CDR2 SVGAGI. The CDR3 runs to 11 residues. The V end lost 8 bases, the J end lost 5 bases, and 9 bases lay between the germline ends. The CDR3: CASHLGETQYF. CDR3 in DNA: TGTGCCAGCCACCTGGGGGAGACCCAGTACTTC.

This clone is a singleton in its sample. In the same sample, other DNA sequences code for this CDR3. The chain joins TRBV5-6 to TRBJ1-2; 7 bases fit TRBD1. Germline assignment: CDR1 SGHDT and CDR2 YYEEEE. V gave up 5 bases and J gave up 3 bases; unmatched junction bases: 4. The CDR3 is made up of 13 amino acids. CDR3 DNA: TGTGCCAGCAGTCCTGACAGGGACTATGGCTACACCTTC. Translated: CASSPDRDYGYTF.

The chain carries TRBV29-1 and TRBJ1-3; 8 nucleotides agree with TRBD1. Per germline, CDR1 SQVTM and CDR2 ANQGSEA. The length of the CDR3 is 15 residues. V shed 5 bases and J 0 bases; nucleotides not matched to a gene: 6. The CDR3 DNA reads as TGCAGCGTTTACCGACAGGGGAGCTCTGGAAACACCATATATTTT. Translation: CSVYRQGSSGNTIYF.

The gene calls are TRBV6-1 and TRBJ1-6; maybe TRBD1 (5 bases). Germline CDR1 reads MNHNS; CDR2 reads SASEGT. This CDR3 is built from 15 residues. V was shortened by 6 bases and J by 11 bases, with 20 bases between the two germline ends. In DNA, the CDR3 is TGTGCCAGCAGCCCTGTGGTGGCAGGGCAGGCACCCCTCCACTTT. Its protein is CASSPVVAGQAPLHF.

This clone was detected only once. The chain couples TRBV9 to TRBJ2-2; TRBD2 aligns across 9 bases. The germline V gene encodes CDR1 SGDLS and CDR2 YYNGEE. The CDR3 covers 16 residues. J was trimmed by 7 bases and V by 4 bases; bases with no gene match: 11. The CDR3 spells CASSPRVSGSGGELFF. The DNA for the CDR3 is TGTGCCAGCAGCCCTCGCGTTAGCGGGAGTGGCGGGGAGCTGTTTTTT.

The gene calls are TRBV11-2 and TRBJ2-5, with 8 bases fitting TRBD2. The V gene's germline CDR1 is SGHAT and CDR2 FQNNGV. The V segment lost 5 bases and the J segment 4 bases; nucleotides outside the gene matches: 12. The CDR3 consists of 16 residues. CDR3 bases: TGTGCCAGCAGCCCGGGCAATAGCGGGGTCCGAGAGACCCAGTACTTC. It specifies CASSPGNSGVRETQYF.

The chain is built from TRBV4-3 and TRBJ1-4, with 9 nucleotides matching TRBD1. CDR3 length: 15 residues. Germline trimming cut 5 bases from V and 3 bases from J; bases unmatched to any gene: 4. CDR1 and CDR2 (germline): LGHNA, YSLEER. CDR3 sequence reads: CASSAGQGPNEKLFF. In DNA form, the CDR3 reads TGCGCCAGCAGCGCGGGACAGGGCCCTAATGAAAAACTGTTTTTT.

The chain is built from TRBV27 and TRBJ1-2; 7 bases align to TRBD1. The CDR3 spans 14 residues. Germline V lookup: CDR1 MNHEY, CDR2 SMNVEV (reference sequence). Trimming at V came to 8 bases and at J to 2 bases, leaving 8 bases not matched to a gene. The CDR3 loop reads CASGTAKVNYGYTF. CDR3 nucleotides: TGTGCCAGCGGGACAGCCAAAGTGAACTATGGCTACACCTTC.

Concerning this clone: One junction end disagrees with the germline gene, perhaps due to a read error. The chain employs TRBV7-7 and TRBJ2-1; 11 nucleotides agree with TRBD2. The CDR3 sequence is 16 residues long. Germline values: CDR1 SSHAT, CDR2 FNYEAQ (reference sequence). The CDR3 coding sequence is TGTGCTAGCAGCTCTGGCATGGGACTAGCGGACAATGAGCAGTTCTTC. This translates into CASSSGMGLADNEQFF.

This chain joins TRBV11-1 and TRBJ2-7; D not resolved. The V gene's germline CDR1 is SGHAT and CDR2 FQDESV (reference sequence). Trimming shortened V by 5 bases and J by 7 bases, and 9 bases separated the two germline ends. The CDR3 is made up of 11 amino acids. CDR3 protein: CASSPSTEQYF. The CDR3 bases are TGTGCCAGCAGCCCGTCGACTGAGCAGTACTTC.

The chain has TRBV30 and TRBJ2-2; no clear D gene. This CDR3 comprises 13 residues. The germline V and J ends were trimmed by 4 bases and 0 bases, with 6 bases remaining between them. The germline gives CDR1 GTSNPN, CDR2 SVGIG (reference sequence). The CDR3 DNA follows: TGTGCCTGGATGGGCGCGAACACCGGGGAGCTGTTTTTT. Its translation is CAWMGANTGELFF.